Sequencing of this T cell receptor beta chain was carried out in a study of T cells expressing NK-cell markers. Whole-study findings and limits: The share of CD8+ T cells held by dominant NKG2C+ clonotypes was roughly 1.0-8% in about six donors.

The CDR3 is 16 residues long. In germline, CDR1 is SGHVS, CDR2 FQNEAQ. Comment on this clonotype: The antigen is undetermined.

The cDNA for TCR beta came from 5'RACE template switching with UMIs. TCRdb reworked the 5' RACE reads into one entry per CDR3 protein, no DNA. Across approximately 150,000 distinct CDR3 sequences, the top ten clones capture 9% to 15% of the sample. The specimen was blood T cells: a sorted CD56 or NKG2C T cell subset, CD4+ or CD8+ T cells, or bulk PBMC T cells (not recorded which). The clonotype was recovered from a man aged 18 to 35 in good health. V is TRBV7-8 and J is TRBJ2-7; the TRBD2 assignment by TCRdb is unverifiable without DNA. The CDR3 sequence: CASSHPPSGLAYEQYF.